This TCR beta chain appears in the sequencing data of a study of T cell repertoires in cytomegalovirus infection. Study background: Alongside well-studied HLA-B-restricted CMV epitopes, recently identified HLA-C-restricted CMV epitopes were also used.

Whole-study results and caveats: CMV-specific TCR beta clonotypes restricted by HLA-C were the ones dominating the ex vivo response.

TCRdb passed the reads through MiXCR, listing each CDR3 protein once. The sample holds roughly 800,000 distinct CDR3 sequences, roughly 28% seen once. This clonotype came up many times. Its antigen is not identified. This material consisted of cultured CD8+ T cells from PBMCs, taken from culture after CMV antigen stimulation. The receptor was isolated from a human donor in good health (CMV status not recorded). Some clones in this sample may be carry-over from other donors' samples.

The CDR3 DNA is TGTGCCAGCAGCTTAGCATACGGGGGAGGCAATGAGCAGTTCTTC. Translating gives CASSLAYGGGNEQFF. This rearrangement joins TRBV11-1 to TRBJ2-1; the D gene is possibly TRBD2 (6 bases). Germline loops: CDR1 SGHAT, CDR2 FQDESV (reference sequence). CDR3 length equals 15 residues. Trimming stripped 0 bases from V and 6 bases from J, with 12 bases between.